Here is one TCR beta chain with its context. Its target is not known. Germline CDR1 is LNHNV and CDR2 is YYDKDF (reference sequence). With V trimmed by 0 bases and J by 5 bases, 3 bases remained unmatched. The CDR3 is 14 residues long. This record comes from a study of T cell clonotyping in hematopoietic cell transplantation. In the study overall: Cytoreduction preceded collection of pretransplant recipient samples.

Study-level findings and limits: Cells were unsorted, so CD4 and CD8 contributions were not separated. After transplant, recipient diversity fell while pathologically expanded clonotypes grew through day 180.

TCRdb keeps only in-frame clones here, not all; method: immunoSEQ multiplex PCR. The repertoire has 35,000 to 45,000 clones, roughly 94% of them found once; the top ten carry 1.5% to 2%. Specified time point: recipient sample about 28 days before transplant, after cytoreduction. Samples: about 28 days before transplant, then days 30, 100 and 180 after. J is TRBJ2-5 and V is TRBV15, with 7 bases identical to TRBD1. The clonotype originates from a man aged 35-49 years with chronic myeloid leukemia. Some clones in this sample may be carry-over from other donors' samples. Source: peripheral blood mononuclear cells, taken before stem cell transplant. The CDR3 reads CATSRDRGRETQYF. The CDR3 DNA reads TGTGCCACCAGCAGAGATAGGGGGCGTGAGACCCAGTACTTC.